This T cell receptor (beta chain) was found in a study of blood T cells in healthy people across ages. A second about 6 to 12 cycle PCR used barcoded and J-beta primers. One entry per CDR3 protein, called by TCRdb with MiXCR from the 5' RACE reads. The data contain around 780,000 distinct CDR3 sequences, roughly 50% of them singletons. Ranging in age from roughly 6 to 90, the donors were healthy Caucasian individuals from Russia. Total RNA was extracted at no less than 5.5 micrograms per sample. This clonotype was seen a handful of times. V was clipped by 1 base and J by 8 bases, with 11 bases between them. The CDR3 has 13 amino acids. Germline loops: CDR1 SGHTA, CDR2 FQGNSA.

Sequenced sample: blood. This rearrangement joins TRBV7-2 to TRBJ1-1; D is unresolved. The receptor was isolated from a man aged 35-49 years in good health. CDR3 protein: CASSLGTRREAFF. In nucleotides, the CDR3 is TGTGCCAGCAGCTTAGGAACAAGGCGAGAAGCTTTCTTT.